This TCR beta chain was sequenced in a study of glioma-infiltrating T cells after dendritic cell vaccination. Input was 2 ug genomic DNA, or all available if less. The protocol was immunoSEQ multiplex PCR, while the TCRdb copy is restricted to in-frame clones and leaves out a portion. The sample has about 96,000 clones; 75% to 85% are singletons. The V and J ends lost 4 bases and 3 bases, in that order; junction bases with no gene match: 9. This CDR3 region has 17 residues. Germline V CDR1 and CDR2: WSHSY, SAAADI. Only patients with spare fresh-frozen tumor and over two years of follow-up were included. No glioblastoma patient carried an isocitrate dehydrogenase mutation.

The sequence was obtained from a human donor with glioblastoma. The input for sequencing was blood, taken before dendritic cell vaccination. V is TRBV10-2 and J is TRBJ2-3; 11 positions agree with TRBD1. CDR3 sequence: CASSAHTGTGGTDTQYF. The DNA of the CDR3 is TGCGCCAGCAGTGCACATACCGGGACAGGGGGTACAGATACGCAGTATTTT.